The sequence of this T cell receptor beta chain was determined in a study of low-dose radiotherapy and immunotherapy resistance in tumors. Study details: Every day for four cycles from cycle 1 day 1, patients took 300 mg of oral aspirin.

Time point denoted: after trial treatment. Treatment specified: LDRT plus nivolumab, ipilimumab, low-dose cyclophosphamide and aspirin (RACIN trial). TRAV- and TRBV-specific primers, spanning alpha and beta chains, primed first-strand cDNA. With a constant-region primer and a V-primer adapter, TCRs were subjected to about 20 PCR cycles of amplification. TCRdb reprocessed the reads via MiXCR and lists one record per CDR3 protein. Of tens of thousands of distinct CDR3 sequences in the sample, less than 30% were seen once. This CDR3 has 14 residues. CDR1 and CDR2 (germline): MNHEY, SVGEGT. V was cut by 6 bases and J by 6 bases, with 17 bases left in between. This clonotype was observed at least ten times.

The TCR originated in a male donor with prostate cancer. Sample: PBMCs, taken after low-dose radiotherapy plus immunotherapy. The chain is built from TRBV6-2 or TRBV6-3 and TRBJ1-2; the D gene is possibly TRBD1 (5 bases). For the CDR3, the DNA is TGTGCCAGCAGGGATGGGACCGCTTGGGATGGCTACACCTTC. It yields the protein CASRDGTAWDGYTF.